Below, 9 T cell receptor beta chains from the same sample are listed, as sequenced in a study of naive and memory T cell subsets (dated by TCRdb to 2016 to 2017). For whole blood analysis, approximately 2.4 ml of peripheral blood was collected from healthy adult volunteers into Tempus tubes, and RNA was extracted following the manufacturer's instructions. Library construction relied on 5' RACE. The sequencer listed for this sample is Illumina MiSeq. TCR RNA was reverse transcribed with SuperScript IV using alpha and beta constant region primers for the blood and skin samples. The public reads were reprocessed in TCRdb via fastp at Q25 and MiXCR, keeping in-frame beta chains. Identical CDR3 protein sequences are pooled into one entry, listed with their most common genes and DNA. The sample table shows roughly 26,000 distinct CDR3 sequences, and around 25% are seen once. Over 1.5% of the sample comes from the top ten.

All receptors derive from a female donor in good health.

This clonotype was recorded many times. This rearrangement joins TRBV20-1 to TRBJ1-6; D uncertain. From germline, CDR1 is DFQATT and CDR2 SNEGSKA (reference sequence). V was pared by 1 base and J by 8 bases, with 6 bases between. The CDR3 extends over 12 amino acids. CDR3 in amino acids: CSARAPDSPLHF. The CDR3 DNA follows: TGCAGTGCTAGAGCCCCCGATTCACCCCTCCACTTT.

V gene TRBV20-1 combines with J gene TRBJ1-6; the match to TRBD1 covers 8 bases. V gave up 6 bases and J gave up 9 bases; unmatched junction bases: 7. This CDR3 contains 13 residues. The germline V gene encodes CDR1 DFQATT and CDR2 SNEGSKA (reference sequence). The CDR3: CSALTGVGSPLHF. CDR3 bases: TGCAGTGCATTGACAGGGGTTGGTTCACCCCTCCACTTT.

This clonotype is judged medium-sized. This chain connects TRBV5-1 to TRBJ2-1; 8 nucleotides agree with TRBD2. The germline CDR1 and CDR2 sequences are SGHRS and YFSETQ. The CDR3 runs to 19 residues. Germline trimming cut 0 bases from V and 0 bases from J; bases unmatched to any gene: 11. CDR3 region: CASSLVGASGLSSYNEQFF. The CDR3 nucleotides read TGCGCCAGCAGCTTGGTCGGGGCTAGCGGGTTGAGCTCCTACAATGAGCAGTTCTTC. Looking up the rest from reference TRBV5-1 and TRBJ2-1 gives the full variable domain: KAGVTQTPRYLIKTRGQQVTLSCSPISGHRSVSWYQQTPGQGLQFLFEYFSETQRNKGNFPGRFSGRQFSNSRSEMNVSTLELGDSALYLCASSLVGASGLSSYNEQFFGPGTRLTVL.

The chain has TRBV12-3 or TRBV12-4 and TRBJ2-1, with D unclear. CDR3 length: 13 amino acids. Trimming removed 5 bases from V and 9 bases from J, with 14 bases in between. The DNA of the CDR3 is TGTGCCAGCAGTCCCCGCCCCTCCGGTGAGCAGTTCTTC. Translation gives CASSPRPSGEQFF.

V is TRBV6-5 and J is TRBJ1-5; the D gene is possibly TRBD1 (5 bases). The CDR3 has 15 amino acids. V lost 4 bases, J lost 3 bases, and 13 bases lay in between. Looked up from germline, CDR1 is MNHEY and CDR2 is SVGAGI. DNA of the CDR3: TGTGCCAGCAGTTCCACTGGGGCGAACAATCAGCCCCAGCATTTT. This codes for CASSSTGANNQPQHF.

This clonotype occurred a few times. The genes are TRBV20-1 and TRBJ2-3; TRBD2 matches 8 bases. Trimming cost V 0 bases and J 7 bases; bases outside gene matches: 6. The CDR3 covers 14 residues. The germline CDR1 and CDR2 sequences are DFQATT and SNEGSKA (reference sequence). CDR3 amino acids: CSARDAAGEYTQYF. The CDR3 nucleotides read TGCAGTGCTAGAGATGCAGCGGGAGAGTATACGCAGTATTTT.

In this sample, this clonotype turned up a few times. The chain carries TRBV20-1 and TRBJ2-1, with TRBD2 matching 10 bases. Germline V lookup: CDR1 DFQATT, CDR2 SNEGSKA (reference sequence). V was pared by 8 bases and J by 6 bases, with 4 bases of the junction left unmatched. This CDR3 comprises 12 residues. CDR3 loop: CSPAGGRNEQFF. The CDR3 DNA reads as TGCAGTCCAGCGGGGGGGCGCAATGAGCAGTTCTTC.

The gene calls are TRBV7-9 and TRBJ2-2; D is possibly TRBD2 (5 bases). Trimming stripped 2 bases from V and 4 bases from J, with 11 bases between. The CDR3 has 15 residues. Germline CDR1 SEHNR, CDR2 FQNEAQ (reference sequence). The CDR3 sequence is CASSLSRDSTGELFF. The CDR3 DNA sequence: TGTGCCAGCAGCTTAAGCCGGGATTCCACCGGGGAGCTGTTTTTT.

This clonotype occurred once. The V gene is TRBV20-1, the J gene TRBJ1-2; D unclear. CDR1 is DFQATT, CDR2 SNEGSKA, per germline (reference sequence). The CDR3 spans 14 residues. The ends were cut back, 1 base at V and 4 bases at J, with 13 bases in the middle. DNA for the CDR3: TGCAGTGCTAGAGTCTCCAGTGGGTTCTATGGCTACACCTTC. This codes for CSARVSSGFYGYTF.